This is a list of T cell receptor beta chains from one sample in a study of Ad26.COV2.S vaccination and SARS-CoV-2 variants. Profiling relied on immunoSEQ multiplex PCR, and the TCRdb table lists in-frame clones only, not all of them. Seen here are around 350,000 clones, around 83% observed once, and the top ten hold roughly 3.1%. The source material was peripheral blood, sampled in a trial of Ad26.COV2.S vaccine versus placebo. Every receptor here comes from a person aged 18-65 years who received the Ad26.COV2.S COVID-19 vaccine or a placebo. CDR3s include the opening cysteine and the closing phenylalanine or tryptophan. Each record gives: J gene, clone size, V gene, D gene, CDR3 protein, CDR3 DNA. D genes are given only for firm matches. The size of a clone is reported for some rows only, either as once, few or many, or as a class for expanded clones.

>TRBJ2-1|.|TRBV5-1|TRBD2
CASSLVSGGPRDEQFF
TGCGCCAGCAGCTTGGTATCGGGAGGGCCTCGGGATGAGCAGTTCTTC
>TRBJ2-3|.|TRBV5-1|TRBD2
CATQRSSGEDTQYF
TGCGCCACCCAGAGGTCTAGCGGAGAGGATACGCAGTATTTT
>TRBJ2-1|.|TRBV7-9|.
CASSFGRGSYNEQFF
TGTGCCAGCAGCTTTGGGCGGGGAAGCTACAATGAGCAGTTCTTC
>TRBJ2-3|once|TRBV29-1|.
CSVEARDSGPPWRTDTQYF
TGCAGCGTTGAAGCCCGGGACTCAGGGCCGCCGTGGCGCACAGATACGCAGTATTTT
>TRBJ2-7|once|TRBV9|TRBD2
CASSPMVLAAGGEQYF
TGTGCCAGCAGCCCCATGGTGCTAGCGGCAGGCGGCGAGCAGTACTTC
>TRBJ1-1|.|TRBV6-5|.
CASTGTAGRTEAFF
TGTGCCAGCACCGGAACGGCAGGGCGCACTGAAGCTTTCTTT
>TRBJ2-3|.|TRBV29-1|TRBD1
CSATGGEDTQYF
TGCAGCGCCACAGGGGGCGAAGATACGCAGTATTTT
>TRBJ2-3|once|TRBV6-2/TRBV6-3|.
CASSYVDQADPYF
TGTGCCAGCAGTTATGTGGATCAAGCAGACCCGTATTTT
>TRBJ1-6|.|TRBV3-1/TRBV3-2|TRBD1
CASSHPWGTGRGSPLHF
TGTGCCAGCAGCCACCCCTGGGGGACAGGGAGGGGGTCACCCCTCCACTTT
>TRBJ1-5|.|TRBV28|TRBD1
CASGTGSNQPQHF
TGTGCCAGCGGGACAGGGAGCAATCAGCCCCAGCATTTT
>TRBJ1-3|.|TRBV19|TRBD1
CASSITGGGNTIYF
TGTGCCAGTAGTATAACAGGGGGTGGAAACACCATATATTTT
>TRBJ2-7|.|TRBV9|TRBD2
CASSGGSGSEQYF
TGTGCCAGCAGCGGTGGTAGCGGGAGCGAACAGTACTTC
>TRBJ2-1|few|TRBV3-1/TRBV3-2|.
CASSQGMAYNEQFF
TGTGCCAGCAGCCAAGGGATGGCTTACAATGAGCAGTTCTTC
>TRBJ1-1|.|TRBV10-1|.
CASSETGGEAFF
TGCGCCAGCAGTGAGACGGGAGGAGAAGCTTTCTTT
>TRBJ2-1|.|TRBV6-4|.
CASSDSGGGEGGEQFF
TGTGCCAGCAGTGACTCAGGAGGGGGCGAAGGGGGTGAGCAGTTCTTC
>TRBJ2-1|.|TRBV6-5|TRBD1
CASRPTGGVGNEQFF
TGTGCCAGCAGACCCACAGGGGGTGTGGGCAATGAGCAGTTCTTC
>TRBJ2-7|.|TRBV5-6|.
CASSAPPSYEQYF
TGTGCCAGCAGCGCGCCTCCTTCCTACGAGCAGTACTTC
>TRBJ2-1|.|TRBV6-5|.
CASSRGPYNEQFF
TGTGCCAGCTCGCGGGGGCCCTACAATGAGCAGTTCTTC
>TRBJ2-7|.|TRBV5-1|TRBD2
CASSDEREIFEQYF
TGCGCCAGCAGCGATGAGCGGGAGATCTTCGAGCAGTACTTC
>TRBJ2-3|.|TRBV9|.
CASSPASRDTQYF
TGTGCCAGCAGCCCGGCCTCGAGGGATACGCAGTATTTT
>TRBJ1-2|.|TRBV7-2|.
CASSLPDWSYGYTF
TGTGCCAGCAGCCTCCCGGACTGGAGCTATGGCTACACCTTC
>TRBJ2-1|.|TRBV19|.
CASSAWDGHNEQFF
TGTGCCAGTAGTGCCTGGGACGGTCACAATGAGCAGTTCTTC
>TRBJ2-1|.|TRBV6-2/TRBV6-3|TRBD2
CASSYSRLAGDNEQFF
TGTGCCAGCAGTTACTCGAGACTAGCGGGAGACAATGAGCAGTTCTTC
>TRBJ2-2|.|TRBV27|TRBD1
CASSTVRGSGELFF
TGTGCCAGCAGCACCGTCAGGGGGTCCGGGGAGCTGTTTTTT
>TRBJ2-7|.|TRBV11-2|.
CASSWGDSQVQYF
TGTGCCAGCAGCTGGGGGGACAGTCAGGTGCAGTACTTC
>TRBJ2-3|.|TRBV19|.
CASTARARTDTQYF
TGTGCCAGTACCGCTAGGGCGAGGACAGATACGCAGTATTTT
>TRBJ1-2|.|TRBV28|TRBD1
CASRQGNYGYTF
TGTGCCAGCCGACAGGGGAACTATGGCTACACCTTC
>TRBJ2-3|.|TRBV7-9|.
CASSFSRGEDTQYF
TGTGCCAGCAGCTTCTCCAGAGGGGAAGATACGCAGTATTTT
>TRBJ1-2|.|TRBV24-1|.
CATSDGGQGARGYTF
TGTGCCACCAGTGATGGGGGGCAGGGAGCCCGTGGCTACACCTTC
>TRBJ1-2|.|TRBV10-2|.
CATKTGADVGRGYTF
TGCGCCACCAAGACGGGGGCCGACGTAGGGCGAGGCTACACCTTC
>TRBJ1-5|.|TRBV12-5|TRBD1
CASAKTGGGNQPQHF
TGTGCTAGTGCCAAGACAGGGGGAGGCAATCAGCCCCAGCATTTT
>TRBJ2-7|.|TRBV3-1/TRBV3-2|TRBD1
CASSQEATGYEQYF
TGTGCCAGCAGCCAAGAAGCGACAGGGTACGAGCAGTACTTC
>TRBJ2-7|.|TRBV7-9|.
CASSPPTRSYEQYF
TGTGCCAGCAGCCCCCCTACAAGGAGCTACGAGCAGTACTTC
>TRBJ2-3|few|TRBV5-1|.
CASSLGQGGGTDTQYF
TGCGCCAGCAGCTTGGGTCAGGGGGGCGGCACAGATACGCAGTATTTT
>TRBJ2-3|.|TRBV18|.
CASSRALGGTDTQYF
TGTGCCAGCTCCCGGGCCCTGGGTGGCACAGATACGCAGTATTTT
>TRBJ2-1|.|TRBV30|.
CAWSVSASYNEQFF
TGTGCCTGGAGTGTATCGGCCAGCTACAATGAGCAGTTCTTC
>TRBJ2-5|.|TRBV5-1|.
CASSFGGGSWRETQYF
TGCGCCAGCAGCTTCGGTGGGGGCTCATGGCGAGAGACCCAGTACTTC
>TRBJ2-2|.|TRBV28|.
CASSFNPGELFF
TGTGCCAGCAGCTTTAACCCTGGGGAGCTGTTTTTT
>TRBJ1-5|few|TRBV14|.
CASSQVRGRGRGNQPQHF
TGTGCCAGCAGCCAAGTTCGGGGTAGGGGCAGGGGCAATCAGCCCCAGCATTTT
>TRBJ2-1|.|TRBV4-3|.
CASSQDRVNNEQFF
TGCGCCAGCAGCCAAGATAGGGTTAACAATGAGCAGTTCTTC
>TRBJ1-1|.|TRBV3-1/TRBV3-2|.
CASSPLGMNTEAFF
TGTGCCAGCAGCCCCCTCGGCATGAACACTGAAGCTTTCTTT
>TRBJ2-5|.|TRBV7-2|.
CASSLARETQYF
TGTGCCAGCAGCTTAGCGCGAGAGACCCAGTACTTC
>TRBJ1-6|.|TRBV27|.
CASSLELNSPLHF
TGTGCCAGCAGTTTAGAGCTGAATTCACCCCTCCACTTT
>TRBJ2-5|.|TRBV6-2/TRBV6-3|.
CASSPPGQEKETQYF
TGTGCCAGCAGTCCACCGGGACAAGAGAAAGAGACCCAGTACTTC